A selection of T cell receptor beta chains follows, all from one sample in a study of cytomegalovirus exposure and HLA in healthy donors. Clones were sequenced by immunoSEQ multiplex PCR, and TCRdb holds only the in-frame ones, with some missing. This sample's table has about 160,000 clones. The sequenced sample consisted of PBMCs. The receptors originated from a woman aged 60 to 75 in good health and CMV-seronegative. Each CDR3 is given without its conserved first and last residue. Each record gives: V gene, J gene, CDR3 protein.

>TRBV7-2|TRBJ1-4
ASSMNRDSEKLF
>TRBV2|TRBJ2-1
ASSGQGANEQF
>TRBV6-1|TRBJ1-2
ASTGGQGGYGYT
>TRBV10-2|TRBJ1-2
ASSEVSGQGDTYGYT
>TRBV6-4|TRBJ2-1
ASSETGQYNEQF
>TRBV7-9|TRBJ2-7
ASSFAGAPGQY
>TRBV27|TRBJ2-3
ASSLRAEADTQY
>TRBV7-3|TRBJ2-3
ASSWGGSTDTQY
>TRBV5-8|TRBJ2-7
ASSPRDSPYEQY
>TRBV19|TRBJ1-5
ASSIDLSGLSQPQH
>TRBV5-1|TRBJ1-1
ASSLAQEEYPTEAF
>TRBV6-1|TRBJ1-2
ASRETGVNYGYT
>TRBV5-1|TRBJ1-4
ASSAMSGGNEKLF
>TRBV6-6|TRBJ2-1
ASSSLGTGKEF
>TRBV11-2|TRBJ2-1
ASSRLAGLYNEQF
>TRBV20-1|TRBJ2-5
MTVWGETQY
>TRBV9|TRBJ1-4
ASTHLNRGKDEKLF
>TRBV4-3|TRBJ1-4
ASSQDLGENEKLF
>TRBV2|TRBJ2-3
ASSPRGRGTDTQY
>TRBV5-4|TRBJ1-1
ASSFRQARTEAF
>TRBV5-1|TRBJ1-1
ASSYGQGDEAF
>TRBV11-3|TRBJ1-1
ASSTSGTETEAF
>TRBV7-9|TRBJ2-7
ASSPNSGEQY
>TRBV7-2|TRBJ1-2
ASSQQGKYHYGYT
>TRBV4-1|TRBJ2-5
ASSQVGTGQETQY
>TRBV6-5|TRBJ1-1
ASSYSSATNTEAF
>TRBV11-3|TRBJ2-5
ASSSSGRFQETQY
>TRBV27|TRBJ2-2
ASSFGLAGGFGSGELF
>TRBV6-5|TRBJ1-1
ASSTRQGVGTEAF
>TRBV27|TRBJ2-7
ASSPAGGRILYEQY
>TRBV6-4|TRBJ1-1
ASSVEGNTEAF
>TRBV27|TRBJ1-5
ASSLSTGEVVQPQH
>TRBV6-5|TRBJ2-1
ASSRQGLYNEQF
>TRBV7-9|TRBJ1-2
ASSLAGGDYGYT
>TRBV5-1|TRBJ1-4
ASSYMGGNGEKLF
>TRBV4-1|TRBJ1-2
ASSRLGAAIAGYT
>TRBV4-2|TRBJ1-5
ASSQARMNQPQH
>TRBV2|TRBJ2-3
ASSEMSGPTDTQY
>TRBV4-1|TRBJ1-3
ASSQTGFSGNTIY
>TRBV7-9|TRBJ1-6
ASSGQGANSPLH
>TRBV27|TRBJ2-7
ASSLIRQGANEQY
>TRBV5-4|TRBJ1-1
ASSLGDSGMNTEAF
>TRBV15|TRBJ2-7
ATSGLRGYEQY
>TRBV9|TRBJ1-1
ASSVGSPQRNTEAF
>TRBV6-6|TRBJ1-2
ASREQGAGYGYT
>TRBV5-5|TRBJ1-1
ASSPQLKNTEAF
>TRBV5-1|TRBJ2-5
ASSLDSETQY
>TRBV27|TRBJ2-7
ASSWGGGLAGGYEQY
>TRBV14|TRBJ2-2
ASSYRRGRRDTGELF
>TRBV5-4|TRBJ2-5
ASSLTGQEETQY